This TCR beta chain was profiled in a study of T cell responses to AZD1222 COVID-19 vaccine. Study as a whole: Second doses at about 4 or about 12 weeks were pooled. Study-wide results and limits: The donors showed a predominance of white British ancestry and of females, with possible underestimation of clonal diversity. Receipt of two AZD1222 doses was followed by a rise in Spike-specific TCR breadth and depth. Repertoires were collected only later (after the peak T cell response had occurred).

The assay was immunoSEQ multiplex PCR, and TCRdb's table has in-frame clones only and misses some. The table lists 100,000 to 150,000 clones, 80% to 90% of them singletons. Of note for this clone: What it binds is not known.

This TCR derives from an adult in good health. The sample was peripheral blood, taken on day 0 of AZD1222 vaccination.

Here the CDR3 DNA reads TGTGCCAGTAGTATTGCGCTCAACGTTTACAATGAGCAGTTCTTC. Its translation: CASSIALNVYNEQFF. The chain has TRBV19 and TRBJ2-1; D gene unclear. The CDR3 consists of 15 residues. Germline V gene sequence: CDR1 LNHDA, CDR2 SQIVND (reference sequence). The germline V and J ends were trimmed by 3 bases and 4 bases, with 13 bases remaining between them.